This TCR beta chain was observed in a study of vaccination and CD4 T cells after COVID-19. Background on the study: Participants, all vaccine recipients, received two doses of either BNT162b2 or mRNA-1273. A median of roughly 72 days (range 14 to 241) separated dose two from the taking of post-vaccine samples.

Sequencing of DNA taken from cultured CD4+ T cells relied on the Oncomine TCR Beta short-read assay. The source of extracted genomic DNA was cultured CD4+ T cells. TCRdb itself ran the PCR reads through MiXCR, one entry per CDR3 protein. Among 9,000 to 10,000 distinct CDR3 sequences listed, 34% were seen once. Notes on the study in general: Convalescent patients studied were relatively few, and early post-infection timepoints were absent.

CDR1 LNHNV and CDR2 YYDKDF come from the germline V gene (reference sequence). The CDR3 spans 15 residues. Treatment of the sample: 10-day PBMC culture with coronavirus spike peptide pools or control peptides (ViraFEST assay). CD4+ T-cell collection from the unexposed donor predated the COVID-19 pandemic (2011-2018). When about ten days of culture had elapsed, CD4+ T cells were isolated by negative selection. A note on this clonotype: As yet, its antigen is unknown. The junction departs from germline at one end; a sequencing error may be responsible.

The chain has TRBV15 and TRBJ2-1; D possibly uses TRBD1 or TRBD2 (6 bases each). The TCR sequence derives from a human donor in good health. Source material: CD4+ T cells from blood, cultured in vitro. This chain's CDR3 is CPTSRVLGGYDEQFF. The CDR3 bases are TGTCCCACCAGCAGAGTCTTGGGGGGCTACGATGAGCAGTTCTTC.